This is a list of T cell receptor beta chains from one sample in a study of T cell responses to AZD1222 COVID-19 vaccine. Data came from immunoSEQ multiplex PCR; TCRdb stores just in-frame clones and leaves some out. The repertoire holds 90,000 to 110,000 clones, with roughly 87% as singletons. The starting material was peripheral blood, obtained on day 0 of AZD1222 vaccination. These receptors all stem from an adult in good health. The CDR3 runs from the conserved cysteine through the conserved F or W. A D gene is named only where the DNA matches it firmly. Clone size is given for some rows only: seen once, a few or many times, or a class if the clone is expanded.

clone_size	v_call	cdr3_length	j_call	d_call	cdr3_aa	cdr3_nt
-	TRBV3-1/TRBV3-2	17	TRBJ1-4	-	CASSQDSGFYSGEKLFF	TGTGCCAGCAGCCAGGACTCCGGGTTCTACTCGGGTGAAAAACTGTTTTTT
once	TRBV3-1/TRBV3-2	16	TRBJ2-4	-	CASSRKDRGAKNIQYF	TGTGCCAGCAGCCGAAAGGATCGTGGAGCCAAAAACATTCAGTACTTC
few	TRBV21-1	16	TRBJ2-3	-	CASSKYGREGLDTQYF	TGTGCCAGCAGCAAATATGGGCGGGAGGGCCTAGATACGCAGTATTTT
many	TRBV6-2/TRBV6-3	14	TRBJ2-2	-	CASSASGGTGELFF	TGTGCCAGCAGTGCTTCAGGAGGGACCGGGGAGCTGTTTTTT
-	TRBV5-4	16	TRBJ1-4	TRBD1	CASSFGRGLTNEKLFF	TGTGCCAGCAGCTTCGGCAGGGGGCTAACTAATGAAAAACTGTTTTTT
-	TRBV6-5	15	TRBJ2-1	TRBD1	CASTTGDRAYNEQFF	TGTGCCAGCACTACCGGGGACAGGGCCTACAATGAGCAGTTCTTC
-	TRBV12-3/TRBV12-4	12	TRBJ1-2	-	CASSLASYGYTF	TGTGCCAGCAGTTTAGCTAGCTATGGCTACACCTTC
-	TRBV7-9	15	TRBJ2-2	-	CASSSTGPLTGELFF	TGTGCCAGCAGCTCAACCGGGCCACTCACCGGGGAGCTGTTTTTT
-	TRBV19	14	TRBJ1-4	-	CASSIAGVDEKLFF	TGTGCCAGTAGTATCGCAGGGGTTGACGAAAAACTGTTTTTT
once	TRBV19	18	TRBJ1-1	TRBD1	CASIGDRGILTMNTEAFF	TGTGCCAGTATTGGGGACAGGGGGATTCTCACCATGAACACTGAAGCTTTCTTT
-	TRBV6-5	14	TRBJ1-1	-	CATIIGLSNTEAFF	TGTGCCACCATAATCGGACTGTCGAACACTGAAGCTTTCTTT
-	TRBV2	15	TRBJ1-1	TRBD1	CASTIMGTVNTEAFF	TGTGCCAGCACCATTATGGGGACAGTGAACACTGAAGCTTTCTTT
-	TRBV19	14	TRBJ1-5	-	CASSIGGARQPQHF	TGTGCCAGTAGTATTGGGGGGGCGCGGCAGCCCCAGCATTTT
-	TRBV15	17	TRBJ2-2	TRBD1	CATSPGRGQGFTGELFF	TGTGCCACCAGCCCAGGACGGGGACAGGGGTTCACCGGGGAGCTGTTTTTT
-	TRBV5-6	13	TRBJ1-2	-	CASSLDISTGYTF	TGTGCCAGCAGCTTAGATATTAGTACTGGCTACACCTTC
-	TRBV18	16	TRBJ2-5	-	CASSPPSSSPGETQYF	TGTGCCAGCTCACCACCGTCCAGCAGCCCTGGGGAGACCCAGTACTTC
-	TRBV28	15	TRBJ1-1	-	CASTSPGTWNTEAFF	TGTGCCAGCACATCCCCCGGGACTTGGAACACTGAAGCTTTCTTT
-	TRBV6-5	12	TRBJ2-5	-	CASSYYQETQYF	TGTGCCAGCAGTTACTATCAAGAGACCCAGTACTTC
-	TRBV28	15	TRBJ2-7	-	CASSWGGGGVDEQYF	TGTGCCAGCAGTTGGGGTGGAGGGGGCGTGGACGAGCAGTACTTC
-	TRBV10-1	14	TRBJ1-3	-	CASSEAGGGNTIYF	TGCGCCAGCAGTGAGGCAGGCGGTGGAAACACCATATATTTT
once	TRBV3-1/TRBV3-2	12	TRBJ1-2	-	CASSPTGNGYTF	TGTGCCAGCAGCCCCACAGGGAATGGCTACACCTTC
-	TRBV5-4	14	TRBJ2-7	TRBD1	CASSRRQGSYEQYF	TGTGCCAGCAGCCGCCGACAGGGTTCCTACGAGCAGTACTTC
once	TRBV5-6	15	TRBJ2-5	TRBD2	CASSLERGRLETQYF	TGTGCCAGCAGCTTGGAGCGGGGGCGCTTAGAGACCCAGTACTTC
-	TRBV14	13	TRBJ1-2	TRBD1	CASSRDRGSGYTF	TGTGCCAGCAGCCGGGACAGGGGGTCTGGCTACACCTTC
-	TRBV6-1	17	TRBJ1-6	TRBD1	CASSGTRGRVLFSPLHF	TGTGCCAGCAGTGGAACCAGGGGGCGCGTCTTGTTCTCACCCCTCCACTTT
-	TRBV5-1	16	TRBJ2-6	TRBD1	CASSVGQGAGANVLTF	TGCGCCAGCAGCGTGGGACAGGGGGCTGGGGCCAACGTCCTGACTTTC
-	TRBV4-3	13	TRBJ1-2	-	CASSQQVNYGYTF	TGCGCCAGCAGCCAACAAGTCAACTATGGCTACACCTTC
-	TRBV27	14	TRBJ2-7	TRBD2	CASSLVGGSQGQYF	TGTGCCAGCAGTCTGGTGGGAGGGAGTCAAGGGCAGTACTTC
-	TRBV4-1	16	TRBJ1-6	TRBD1	CASSQVDRGQGSPLHF	TGCGCCAGCAGCCAAGTCGACAGGGGGCAGGGTTCACCCCTCCACTTT
-	TRBV5-6	15	TRBJ2-4	TRBD2	CASSAPGGAKNIQYF	TGTGCCAGCAGCGCCCCGGGGGGGGCCAAAAACATTCAGTACTTC
-	TRBV27	13	TRBJ1-5	-	CASSLWVHQPQHF	TGTGCCAGCAGTTTATGGGTCCATCAGCCCCAGCATTTT
few	TRBV10-3	14	TRBJ2-1	TRBD2	CAIRTSGAGNEQFF	TGTGCCATTAGGACTAGCGGGGCGGGGAATGAGCAGTTCTTC
-	TRBV28	16	TRBJ1-2	TRBD1	CASSFPPGQELYGYTF	TGTGCCAGCAGTTTCCCCCCGGGACAGGAATTATATGGCTACACCTTC
-	TRBV2	12	TRBJ1-5	-	CASTRDDQPQHF	TGTGCCAGCACCAGGGACGATCAGCCCCAGCATTTT
-	TRBV3-1/TRBV3-2	14	TRBJ2-1	TRBD1	CASSHWGQTNEQFF	TGTGCCAGCAGCCACTGGGGACAGACCAATGAGCAGTTCTTC
-	TRBV30	16	TRBJ2-2	TRBD2	CAWSKAGTSRTGELFF	TGTGCCTGGAGTAAGGCGGGGACTAGCAGGACCGGGGAGCTGTTTTTT
-	TRBV4-1	16	TRBJ2-3	TRBD2	CASSQVKRGSTDTQYF	TGCGCCAGCAGCCAAGTTAAGCGGGGAAGCACAGATACGCAGTATTTT
once	TRBV2	13	TRBJ1-2	-	CATHPGALYGYTF	TGTGCCACCCATCCCGGGGCGCTATATGGCTACACCTTC
-	TRBV11-1	14	TRBJ2-3	-	CASSLVPSTDTQYF	TGTGCCAGCAGCTTAGTCCCCTCCACAGATACGCAGTATTTT
-	TRBV9	14	TRBJ2-3	-	CASSPGRTTDTQYF	TGTGCCAGCAGCCCGGGGAGGACCACAGATACGCAGTATTTT
few	TRBV29-1	16	TRBJ2-3	-	CSVEDPGGVGTDTQYF	TGCAGCGTTGAAGACCCCGGGGGTGTCGGCACAGATACGCAGTATTTT
-	TRBV30	9	TRBJ1-1	-	CALNTEAFF	TGTGCCTTGAACACTGAAGCTTTCTTT
once	TRBV28	12	TRBJ1-4	-	CASSPYDEKLFF	TGTGCCAGCAGTCCTTACGATGAAAAACTGTTTTTT
-	TRBV6-2/TRBV6-3	17	TRBJ2-3	TRBD2	CASSYLAGGPMIDTQYF	TGTGCCAGCAGTTACCTAGCGGGAGGGCCGATGATAGATACGCAGTATTTT
-	TRBV18	15	TRBJ2-1	-	CASSRVPGTATEQFF	TGTGCCAGCTCACGAGTCCCCGGCACCGCCACCGAGCAGTTCTTC
once	TRBV5-1	14	TRBJ2-2	TRBD2	CASMGLANTGELFF	TGCGCCAGCATGGGACTAGCGAACACCGGGGAGCTGTTTTTT
-	TRBV7-2	16	TRBJ2-1	-	CASSRPKGTLDNEQFF	TGTGCCAGCAGCCGGCCTAAGGGAACACTGGACAATGAGCAGTTCTTC
-	TRBV5-1	13	TRBJ2-7	TRBD2	CASSEAPLAGRYF	TGCGCCAGCAGCGAGGCTCCACTAGCGGGGCGGTACTTC
-	TRBV9	20	TRBJ2-2	TRBD2	CASSRSSVRTSGGDTGELFF	TGTGCCAGCAGCCGTTCGTCCGTCAGGACTAGCGGGGGAGACACCGGGGAGCTGTTTTTT
-	TRBV27	18	TRBJ2-1	-	CASSLSIRGGRGNNEQFF	TGTGCCAGCAGTTTATCGATCAGGGGGGGGAGAGGTAACAATGAGCAGTTCTTC
few	TRBV18	13	TRBJ1-2	-	CASSPSEAYGYTF	TGTGCCAGCTCACCGTCAGAGGCGTATGGCTACACCTTC
-	TRBV24-1	14	TRBJ2-1	TRBD1	CATRGDRERSEQFF	TGTGCCACCAGAGGGGACAGGGAGAGGAGTGAGCAGTTCTTC
-	TRBV5-1	19	TRBJ1-1	TRBD1	CASSLTMTTGRAMNTEAFF	TGCGCCAGCAGCCTCACCATGACGACAGGGAGGGCTATGAACACTGAAGCTTTCTTT
-	TRBV6-5	15	TRBJ2-2	TRBD1	CASSRRDRDTGELFF	TGTGCCAGCAGCCGGCGGGACAGGGACACCGGGGAGCTGTTTTTT
-	TRBV4-3	16	TRBJ2-1	-	CASSQDPAEPYNEQFF	TGCGCCAGCAGCCAAGATCCGGCAGAACCATACAATGAGCAGTTCTTC
-	TRBV27	13	TRBJ2-3	-	CASSLVGTDTQYF	TGTGCCAGCAGTTTAGTCGGTACAGATACGCAGTATTTT
-	TRBV5-4	14	TRBJ1-1	-	CASSLPGPNTEAFF	TGTGCCAGCAGCTTGCCCGGCCCGAACACTGAAGCTTTCTTT
-	TRBV11-1	15	TRBJ1-1	-	CASSLLQSVPSEAFF	TGTGCCAGCAGCCTCCTCCAAAGTGTCCCGTCAGAGGCTTTCTTT
-	TRBV4-2	16	TRBJ2-7	-	CASSQEIWGFSYEQYF	TGTGCCAGCAGCCAAGAGATATGGGGTTTCTCCTACGAGCAGTACTTC
-	TRBV7-8	15	TRBJ1-4	-	CASSLLGTANEKLFF	TGTGCCAGCAGCTTACTGGGAACGGCTAATGAAAAACTGTTTTTT